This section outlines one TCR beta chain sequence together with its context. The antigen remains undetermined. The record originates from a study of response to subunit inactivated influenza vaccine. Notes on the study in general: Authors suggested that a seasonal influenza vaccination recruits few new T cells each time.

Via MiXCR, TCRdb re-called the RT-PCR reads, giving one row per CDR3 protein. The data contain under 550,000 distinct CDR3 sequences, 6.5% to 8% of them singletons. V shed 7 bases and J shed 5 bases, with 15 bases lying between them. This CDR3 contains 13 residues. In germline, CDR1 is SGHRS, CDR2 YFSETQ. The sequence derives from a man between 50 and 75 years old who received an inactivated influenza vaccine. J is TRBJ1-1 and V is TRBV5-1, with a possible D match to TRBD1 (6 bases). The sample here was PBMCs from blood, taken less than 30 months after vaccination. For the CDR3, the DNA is TGCGCCAGCGGGGACAAGTCAGGAACTGAAGCTTTCTTT. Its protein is CASGDKSGTEAFF.